This T cell receptor beta chain stems from a study of radiation and T cells in renal cell carcinoma. With respect to this clone: As yet, its antigen is unknown.

Only in-frame clones appear in the TCRdb table, and some are missing; sequencing was by immunoSEQ multiplex PCR. The data contain under 100,000 clones, around 84% of them singletons. General study points: In blood, top tumor clones expanded by 2 weeks, shrinking by 4.

Time point here: blood 4 weeks post-SBRT, at nephrectomy. Treatment of the sample: 15 Gy SBRT to primary tumor, nephrectomy 4 weeks later. Clear cell pathology was present in this patient's renal cell carcinoma. This CDR3 spans 17 amino acids. J lost 3 bases, V lost 3 bases, and 8 bases had no gene match. Germline lookup yields CDR1 LNHDA and CDR2 SQIVND (reference sequence). The specimen comprised blood, sampled from a patient whose treatment included radiotherapy and nephrectomy. The genes are TRBV19 and TRBJ2-2; 9 positions agree with TRBD2. The clonotype comes from a man in his sixties with renal cell carcinoma. The CDR3 DNA is TGTGCCAGTAGTATCCGCCCAGCGGGAGGCGACACCGGGGAGCTGTTTTTT. Translated, it gives CASSIRPAGGDTGELFF.